This T cell receptor (beta chain) was sequenced during a study of CD8+ T cells in alopecia areata. Study at large: Treated patients swallowed 5 to 10 mg of oral tofacitinib twice daily.

Study-level findings and limits: Among the cells sequenced in scalp samples are also the resident alphabeta T cells of normal skin. An increase in clonality over normal scalp was evident in lesional scalp, especially alopecia totalis/universalis.

In germline, CDR1 is GTSNPN, CDR2 SVGIG (reference sequence). Trimming pared 0 bases from V and 5 bases from J, leaving 19 bases between. The CDR3 spans 16 residues. On this clone itself: The antigen is not known.

RNA extraction and reverse transcription yielded cDNA as sequencing template. The protocol was immunoSEQ multiplex PCR, while the TCRdb copy is restricted to in-frame clones and leaves out a portion. There are hundreds of thousands of clones in the sample; 65% to 70% occur only once, and 1% to 1.5% lies in the top ten. Collection of lesional scalp punch biopsies and peripheral blood was performed in alopecia areata patients. This TCR was recovered from a human donor with alopecia areata. This rearrangement joins TRBV30 to TRBJ1-1; perhaps TRBD1 as D (6 bases). Sequences were derived from CD4+ T cells sorted from blood, sampled at week 0. Here the CDR3 reads CAWSVGENRRGTEAFF. DNA for the CDR3: TGTGCCTGGAGTGTAGGAGAGAATCGTAGGGGGACTGAAGCTTTCTTT.